Shown below are 9 T cell receptor beta chains from a single sample sequenced in a study of CD8+ T cells in alopecia areata. Following RNA extraction, reverse transcription yielded cDNA that acted as the sequencing template. The assay was immunoSEQ multiplex PCR, and TCRdb's table has in-frame clones only and misses some. The sample gives some 100,000 clones, approximately 60% of which show up once; about 3% is in the top ten. Sequencing was carried out using CD4+ T cells sorted from blood. The receptors stem from a human donor in good health.

V gene TRBV30 combines with J gene TRBJ2-7, with D tentatively TRBD2 (5 bases). The CDR3 loop spans 13 amino acids. With 3 bases removed from V and 5 bases from J, the gap between germline ends came to 14 bases. Germline lookup yields CDR1 GTSNPN and CDR2 SVGIG (reference sequence). The CDR3 reads CAWSVPPRDEQYF. The CDR3 DNA reads TGTGCCTGGAGCGTCCCGCCGCGGGACGAGCAGTACTTC.

J is TRBJ2-4 and V is TRBV6-5, with D tentatively TRBD1 (6 bases). The germline V and J ends were trimmed by 5 bases and 0 bases, with 8 bases remaining between them. The germline V gene encodes CDR1 MNHEY and CDR2 SVGAGI. There are 14 residues in the CDR3. The CDR3 DNA reads as TGTGCCAGCAGTACAGGGTTAGCCAAAAACATTCAGTACTTC. Translated, it gives CASSTGLAKNIQYF.

This chain uses TRBV5-6 with TRBJ1-2; 7 nucleotides line up with TRBD1. Per germline, CDR1 SGHDT and CDR2 YYEEEE. V gave up 6 bases and J gave up 5 bases; unmatched junction bases: 16. The CDR3 is 16 residues long. Here the CDR3 DNA reads TGTGCCAGCACCCCGCGTGGGACAGACAGCTTATATGGCTACACCTTC. Translated, it gives CASTPRGTDSLYGYTF.

In this sample, this clone turned up a few times. The chain employs TRBV5-1 and TRBJ2-7; D not certain. This CDR3 is built from 14 residues. V gave up 1 base and J gave up 3 bases, with 11 bases separating them. Germline V gene lookup returns CDR1 SGHRS and CDR2 YFSETQ. This CDR3 reads CASSLLGSIYEQYF. For the CDR3, the DNA is TGCGCCAGCAGCTTGCTGGGCAGCATCTACGAGCAGTACTTC.

This clone was seen more than once but under ten times. The chain recombines TRBV19 with TRBJ2-5; D unresolved. The germline V and J ends were trimmed by 5 bases and 2 bases, with 6 bases remaining between them. This CDR3 is 12 amino acids long. CDR1 and CDR2 (germline): LNHDA, SQIVND (reference sequence). The CDR3 is CASSRWQETQYF. CDR3 DNA: TGTGCCAGTAGTCGATGGCAAGAGACCCAGTACTTC.

This chain joins TRBV18 and TRBJ2-7, with D possibly TRBD2 on 5 matching bases. This CDR3 contains 14 residues. Trimming removed 3 bases from V and 4 bases from J, with 13 bases in between. Germline CDR1 KGHSH, CDR2 LQKENI. The CDR3 sequence is CASSPGSVQYEQYF. The CDR3 DNA sequence: TGTGCCAGCTCACCGGGGAGCGTCCAGTACGAGCAGTACTTC.

CDR3 bases: TGTGCCTGGAGCTGGACTAGCCTCCGGGATACGCAGTATTTT. Translating gives CAWSWTSLRDTQYF. This rearrangement joins TRBV30 to TRBJ2-3; TRBD2 agrees at 8 bases. CDR3 length: 14 residues. Trimming cost V 3 bases and J 6 bases; bases outside gene matches: 8. From germline, CDR1 is GTSNPN and CDR2 SVGIG (reference sequence). The entire variable domain, with the rest obtained from reference TRBV30 and TRBJ2-3, is as follows: SQTIHQWPATLVQPVGSPLSLECTVEGTSNPNLYWYRQAAGRGLQLLFYSVGIGQISSEVPQNLSASRPQDRQFILSSKKLLLSDSGFYLCAWSWTSLRDTQYFGPGTRLTVL.

J is TRBJ1-1 and V is TRBV18; D may be TRBD1 (6 bases). Germline CDR1 KGHSH, CDR2 LQKENI. The CDR3 covers 14 residues. V was clipped by 3 bases and J by 3 bases, with 11 bases between them. The CDR3 nucleotides read TGTGCCAGCTCACCGAACACAGGGTACACTGAAGCTTTCTTT. As protein: CASSPNTGYTEAFF.

The chain couples TRBV28 to TRBJ2-1, with D perhaps given as TRBD1 or TRBD2 (5 bases each). CDR1 and CDR2 (germline): MDHEN, SYDVKM. V lost 5 bases and J lost 5, with 19 bases in between. This CDR3 has 16 amino acids. The CDR3 DNA follows: TGTGCCAGCAGTCCGCTAGGGACGCGGCTGGACAATGAGCAGTTCTTC. Residues: CASSPLGTRLDNEQFF.